The next 24 T cell receptor beta chains were all read from a single sample in a study of T cell repertoires in cytomegalovirus infection. MiXCR was run by TCRdb on the reads, yielding one entry per CDR3 protein. The repertoire holds about 490,000 distinct CDR3 sequences, with roughly 29% as singletons. Material: PBMCs. The receptors were sampled from a human donor in good health (CMV status not recorded). Some clones in this sample may be carry-over from other donors' samples.

This clonotype showed up many times. The chain recombines TRBV7-2 with TRBJ2-1, with D possibly TRBD2 on 5 matching bases. The CDR3 loop spans 13 amino acids. Trimming removed 1 base from V and 9 bases from J, with 10 bases in between. Germline CDR1 SGHTA, CDR2 FQGNSA. The CDR3 sequence is CASSLVNAGEQFF. Here the CDR3 DNA reads TGTGCCAGCAGCTTAGTCAATGCGGGTGAGCAGTTCTTC.

The rearrangement uses TRBV4-3 and TRBJ1-1, with a possible D match to TRBD1 (6 bases). V was cut by 0 bases and J by 0 bases, with 11 bases left in between. Germline V gene lookup returns CDR1 LGHNA and CDR2 YSLEER. This CDR3 has 16 residues. The CDR3 loop is CASSQEPGHMNTEAFF. The CDR3 coding sequence is TGCGCCAGCAGCCAAGAACCGGGACACATGAACACTGAAGCTTTCTTT.

This clonotype came up a few times. This chain uses TRBV11-2 with TRBJ2-7; 8 positions match TRBD1. CDR1 SGHAT and CDR2 FQNNGV come from the germline V gene. V lost 5 bases, J lost 7 bases, and 7 bases stayed unmatched. The CDR3 length is 13 residues. CDR3 DNA sequence: TGTGCCAGCAGCGATAGACAGGGGAATGAGCAGTACGTC. Amino acid sequence: CASSDRQGNEQYV.

The V call is TRBV7-3, the J call TRBJ2-7; 7 bases align to TRBD1. This CDR3 is 13 amino acids long. V lost 4 bases and J lost 2; bases outside the gene matches: 2. Germline lookup yields CDR1 SGHTA and CDR2 FQGTGA. The DNA for the CDR3 is TGTGCCAGCAGCTCAACAGGGGCCTACGAGCAGTACTTC. Amino acids: CASSSTGAYEQYF.

Points on this clonotype: A much larger clone differs by one base, so this may be a read error. This sequence joins TRBV7-2 and TRBJ2-7; the match to TRBD2 covers 11 bases. In germline, CDR1 is SGHTA, CDR2 FQGNSA. The CDR3 covers 15 residues. The CDR3 loop is CASRLRLAGSYEQYF. In DNA, the CDR3 is TGTGCCAGCCGCTTAAGACTAGCGGGATCCTACGAGCAGTACTTC.

This chain uses TRBV28 with TRBJ2-2; D may correspond to TRBD1 or TRBD2 (5 bases each). This CDR3 has 15 residues. In germline, CDR1 is MDHEN, CDR2 SYDVKM. The V gene lost 8 bases and the J gene lost 4 bases, with 17 bases spanning the gap. CDR3 protein: CASLRDQPSTGELFF. CDR3 bases: TGTGCCAGCCTCCGGGACCAACCTTCCACCGGGGAGCTGTTTTTT.

The chain has TRBV28 and TRBJ1-5, with 8 bases identical to TRBD1. The germline gives CDR1 MDHEN, CDR2 SYDVKM. The CDR3 is made up of 17 amino acids. The junction had 11 bases not matched to a gene; V was cut back by 7 bases and J by 0 bases. CDR3: CASTTPGQDDSNQPQHF. DNA for the CDR3: TGTGCCAGCACCACCCCGGGACAGGACGATAGCAATCAGCCCCAGCATTTT.

The chain has TRBV20-1 and TRBJ2-3; D is uncertain. Trimming removed 6 bases from V and 6 bases from J, with 13 bases in between. The CDR3 sequence is 12 residues long. The germline V gene has CDR1 DFQATT and CDR2 SNEGSKA (reference sequence). This CDR3 reads CSARPKPDTQYF. CDR3 nucleotides: TGCAGTGCCCGGCCCAAGCCGGATACGCAGTATTTT.

This clonotype was recorded a few times. The J gene is TRBJ2-2, the V gene TRBV4-2, with D maybe TRBD2 (5 bases). The germline V gene encodes CDR1 LGHNA and CDR2 YNFKEQ. This CDR3 region has 15 residues. V lost 0 bases and J 6 bases, leaving 11 bases between the germline ends. CDR3 nucleotide sequence: TGTGCCAGCAGCCAAGATAGGGTAGCGTCCGGGGAGCTGTTTTTT. It codes for CASSQDRVASGELFF.

The chain carries TRBV5-5 and TRBJ2-1, with unresolved D. The V and J ends lost 7 bases and 2 bases respectively, with 7 bases between them. CDR1 is SGHKS and CDR2 is YYEKEE in the germline V gene (reference sequence). The CDR3 contains 12 residues. CDR3 region: CASFSPYNEQFF. Written as DNA, the CDR3 is TGTGCCAGCTTTTCTCCCTACAATGAGCAGTTCTTC.

The CDR3 nucleotides are TGTGCCAGCAGCCGGGACAGGATTCCGCGCACTGAAGCTTTCTTT. This gives the protein CASSRDRIPRTEAFF. The chain carries TRBV6-5 and TRBJ1-1; 8 nucleotides agree with TRBD1. The CDR3 has 15 residues. Per germline, CDR1 MNHEY and CDR2 SVGAGI. With V trimmed by 6 bases and J by 4 bases, 10 bases remained unmatched.

The chain joins TRBV18 to TRBJ2-3; no firm D call. Germline V lookup: CDR1 KGHSH, CDR2 LQKENI. Between the trimmed V and J ends, which lost 5 bases and 5 bases, there was a span of 8 bases. The CDR3 runs 12 residues. The CDR3 sequence: CASSEAVDTQYF. DNA for the CDR3: TGTGCCAGCTCAGAGGCAGTAGATACGCAGTATTTT.

In its sample, this clonotype was seen a few times. J is TRBJ1-2 and V is TRBV6-5; a possible D gene is TRBD1 (5 bases). Germline loops: CDR1 MNHEY, CDR2 SVGAGI. V was cut by 0 bases and J by 7 bases, with 9 bases left in between. This CDR3 has 13 amino acids. The CDR3 coding sequence is TGTGCCAGCAGTTACTCGGGGCGGGGTGGCTACACCTTC. This sequence encodes CASSYSGRGGYTF.

Ten or more counts support this clonotype. V gene TRBV7-8 combines with J gene TRBJ2-5; the match to TRBD2 covers 10 bases. V shed 5 bases, J shed 5 bases, and the junction held 14 bases outside the gene matches. There are 17 residues in the CDR3. Germline CDR1 reads SGHVS; CDR2 reads FQNEAQ. The CDR3 region is CASSPKAGGARVETQYF. In nucleotides, the CDR3 is TGTGCCAGCAGCCCGAAAGCGGGGGGGGCTAGGGTCGAGACCCAGTACTTC.

This clonotype occurred many times. The chain links TRBV25-1 to TRBJ2-1; 7 nucleotides line up with TRBD2. V gave up 6 bases and J gave up 2 bases; unmatched junction bases: 10. Germline V CDR1 and CDR2: MGHDK, SYGVNS. The CDR3 loop spans 16 amino acids. This chain's CDR3 is CASSAWAGEAYNEQFF. Here the CDR3 DNA reads TGTGCCAGCAGCGCATGGGCGGGAGAGGCCTACAATGAGCAGTTCTTC.

This clonotype was counted at least ten times. The V gene is TRBV7-2, the J gene TRBJ1-5; TRBD1 is a possible D gene (6 bases). Germline V gene sequence: CDR1 SGHTA, CDR2 FQGNSA. The CDR3 runs to 15 residues. Between the trimmed V and J ends, which lost 5 bases and 3 bases, there was a span of 14 bases. The CDR3 loop reads CASSAQGFANQPQHF. The CDR3 DNA is TGTGCCAGCAGCGCACAGGGTTTTGCCAATCAGCCCCAGCATTTT.

This clonotype was counted between two and nine times. The chain carries TRBV7-2 and TRBJ2-2; weak D call: TRBD2 (5 bases). V shed 2 bases and J shed 2 bases, with 18 bases lying between them. Germline-derived CDR1 and CDR2 are SGHTA and FQGNSA. The CDR3 totals 18 residues. The DNA for the CDR3 is TGTGCCAGCAGCTTAATTGGTTGGACTTCCCTAAACACCGGGGAGCTGTTTTTT. Residues: CASSLIGWTSLNTGELFF.

The chain uses TRBV10-3 and TRBJ2-3; D unresolved. Germline values: CDR1 ENHRY, CDR2 SYGVKD. CDR3 length equals 15 residues. Trimming left V 7 bases short and J 0 bases short, with 14 bases between. CDR3 sequence reads: CAINAQPSSTDTQYF. As DNA, the CDR3 is TGTGCCATCAACGCCCAGCCTTCTAGCACAGATACGCAGTATTTT.

The CDR3 protein is CASSQDTGDDQPQHF. The CDR3 DNA reads as TGCGCCAGCAGCCAAGATACCGGGGACGATCAGCCCCAGCATTTT. V is TRBV4-3 and J is TRBJ1-5; D is possibly TRBD1 (5 bases). CDR3 length: 15 amino acids. Germline V gene data show CDR1 as LGHNA and CDR2 as YSLEER. Trimming shortened V by 0 bases and J by 5 bases, and 11 bases separated the two germline ends.

The rearrangement links TRBV7-9 to TRBJ1-2; the match to TRBD1 covers 7 bases. The length of the CDR3 is 16 residues. The V gene's germline CDR1 is SEHNR and CDR2 FQNEAQ (reference sequence). V lost 5 bases, J lost 6 bases, and 15 bases stayed unmatched. This CDR3 reads CASSRQGVGNWNGYTF. The CDR3 DNA sequence: TGTGCCAGCAGCCGTCAGGGGGTAGGGAACTGGAATGGCTACACCTTC.

As for this clonotype: This clone may be a read error of a much larger clone one base away. Here the CDR3 omits its conserved ending phenylalanine or tryptophan, so a read error is the likely source. V and J are TRBV7-9 and TRBJ1-1; 9 positions match TRBD1. The germline V gene has CDR1 SEHNR and CDR2 FQNEAQ (reference sequence). The CDR3 totals 20 residues. With 2 bases clipped from V and 1 base from J, the junction kept 17 bases outside the gene matches. The CDR3 region is CASSLFPLQGANIRNTEAFI. CDR3 in DNA: TGTGCCAGCAGCTTATTCCCATTACAGGGGGCAAATATCAGGAACACTGAAGCTTTCATT.

The J gene is TRBJ2-1, the V gene TRBV6-5; 15 nucleotides line up with TRBD2. Per germline, CDR1 MNHEY and CDR2 SVGAGI. The CDR3 runs to 17 residues. The V gene end was trimmed by 2 bases and the J gene end by 4 bases; junction bases not matched to a gene: 3. The CDR3 sequence is CASSYRTSGRVYNEQFF. The CDR3, as DNA: TGTGCCAGCAGTTACCGGACTAGCGGGAGGGTTTACAATGAGCAGTTCTTC.

This clonotype was observed many times. The CDR3 sequence: CASSAEAGGSADTQYF. CDR3 coding DNA: TGTGCCAGCAGCGCAGAAGCAGGGGGCAGCGCAGATACGCAGTATTTT. J is TRBJ2-3 and V is TRBV7-6, with 8 bases lining up with TRBD1. CDR3 length: 16 amino acids. With 5 bases clipped from V and 4 bases from J, the junction kept 11 bases outside the gene matches. Germline values: CDR1 SGHVS, CDR2 FNYEAQ.

V and J are TRBV7-9 and TRBJ1-2; D perhaps matches TRBD1 (6 bases). The CDR3 covers 13 residues. V lost 5 bases to trimming and J lost 6 bases, with 13 bases between them. Per germline, CDR1 SEHNR and CDR2 FQNEAQ (reference sequence). The CDR3 region has the DNA TGTGCCAGCAGCGCCAACAGGGTAGATGGCTACACCTTC. Translating it yields CASSANRVDGYTF.